This is a list of T cell receptor beta chains from one sample in a study of cytomegalovirus exposure and HLA in healthy donors. Sequencing used immunoSEQ multiplex PCR; TCRdb keeps in-frame clones, though not all of them. The repertoire has more than 90,000 clones, about 70% of them found once; the top ten carry 1.5% to 2%. Sequenced material: PBMCs. These receptors all stem from a woman in her thirties or forties in good health and CMV-seronegative. CDR3s include the opening cysteine and the closing phenylalanine or tryptophan. The D gene is left open where the match is weak. Only some rows state a clone size, as once, few, many or a class for expanded clones.

v_gene	abundance	j_gene	d_gene	CDR3nt	CDR3aa
TRBV19	few	TRBJ2-5	NA	TGTGCCAGTAGTATTCGGGGTAGCGGGACAGGGGAGACCCAGTACTTC	CASSIRGSGTGETQYF
TRBV5-1	few	TRBJ2-2	NA	TGCGCCAGCAGCTTGACAGAAGCGAACACCGGGGAGCTGTTTTTT	CASSLTEANTGELFF
TRBV4-2	few	TRBJ2-3	NA	TGTGCCAGCAGCTTGGCTAGCACAGATACGCAGTATTTT	CASSLASTDTQYF
TRBV7-6	few	TRBJ1-1	NA	TGTGCCAGCAGCTTAGCGCAGGGACTCCAGAACACTGAAGCTTTCTTT	CASSLAQGLQNTEAFF
TRBV5-1	NA	TRBJ2-7	TRBD1	TGCGCCAGCAGCTTGGGTGGGACAGGGAACTACGAGCAGTACTTC	CASSLGGTGNYEQYF
TRBV18	NA	TRBJ2-6	NA	TGTGCCAGCTCACCACCTAGCTCTGGGGCCAACGTCCTGACTTTC	CASSPPSSGANVLTF
TRBV11-1	NA	TRBJ1-6	NA	TGTGCCAGCAGCGAGGCACCTCCGGATTCATTCCTCCACTTT	CASSEAPPDSFLHF
TRBV2	NA	TRBJ2-2	TRBD2	TGTGCCAGCAGCCATAGCGGGAGCGGGACCGGGGAGCTGTTTTTT	CASSHSGSGTGELFF
TRBV5-1	NA	TRBJ2-7	NA	TGCGCCAGCAGCTTGGAATATTCCTACGAGCAGTACTTC	CASSLEYSYEQYF
TRBV30	NA	TRBJ1-1	TRBD1	TGTGCCTGGAGGGAGACAGGGCTTACCACTGAAGCTTTCTTT	CAWRETGLTTEAFF
TRBV6-1	NA	TRBJ1-1	TRBD1	TGTGCCAGCAGTGTCCGGGACAGGGGGGGGCGATGGGGAACTGAAGCTTTCTTT	CASSVRDRGGRWGTEAFF
TRBV6-1	NA	TRBJ2-7	NA	TGTGCCAGCAAGACCGGGACACTGGCGTACTACGAGCAGTACTTC	CASKTGTLAYYEQYF
TRBV13	NA	TRBJ2-2	TRBD2	TGTGCCAGCAGCCCAGCGGGGGGAACCGGGGAGCTGTTTTTT	CASSPAGGTGELFF
TRBV30	NA	TRBJ2-6	TRBD1	TGTGCCTGGAGGAGACAGGGGTCTACTGGGGCCAACGTCCTGACTTTC	CAWRRQGSTGANVLTF
TRBV28	NA	TRBJ2-7	NA	TGTGCCAGCCTAGCAGGGGCTACCTACGAGCAGTACTTC	CASLAGATYEQYF